Sequencing of this T cell receptor beta chain was carried out in a study of blood T cell repertoires in COVID-19. Germline values: CDR1 SGHTA, CDR2 FQGNSA. V was clipped by 4 bases and J by 3 bases, with 9 bases between them. The CDR3 sequence is 14 residues long. Authors' data handling: For nucleated cells, counts were estimated from reference gene primer amplification. Here immunoSEQ multiplex PCR was the method, and the copy in TCRdb shows in-frame clones only, minus some. The V and J calls and clone size come from that table; D and trimming were worked out from the DNA. This sample has about 40,000 clones, with about 90% found just once.

This receptor was taken from a woman aged 25 to 39 in a cohort sampled during active COVID-19. Sample: peripheral blood. The chain links TRBV7-2 to TRBJ2-2; D is undetermined. CDR3 sequence reads: CASSSDWHTGELFF. For the CDR3, the DNA is TGTGCCAGCAGCTCTGACTGGCACACCGGGGAGCTGTTTTTT.